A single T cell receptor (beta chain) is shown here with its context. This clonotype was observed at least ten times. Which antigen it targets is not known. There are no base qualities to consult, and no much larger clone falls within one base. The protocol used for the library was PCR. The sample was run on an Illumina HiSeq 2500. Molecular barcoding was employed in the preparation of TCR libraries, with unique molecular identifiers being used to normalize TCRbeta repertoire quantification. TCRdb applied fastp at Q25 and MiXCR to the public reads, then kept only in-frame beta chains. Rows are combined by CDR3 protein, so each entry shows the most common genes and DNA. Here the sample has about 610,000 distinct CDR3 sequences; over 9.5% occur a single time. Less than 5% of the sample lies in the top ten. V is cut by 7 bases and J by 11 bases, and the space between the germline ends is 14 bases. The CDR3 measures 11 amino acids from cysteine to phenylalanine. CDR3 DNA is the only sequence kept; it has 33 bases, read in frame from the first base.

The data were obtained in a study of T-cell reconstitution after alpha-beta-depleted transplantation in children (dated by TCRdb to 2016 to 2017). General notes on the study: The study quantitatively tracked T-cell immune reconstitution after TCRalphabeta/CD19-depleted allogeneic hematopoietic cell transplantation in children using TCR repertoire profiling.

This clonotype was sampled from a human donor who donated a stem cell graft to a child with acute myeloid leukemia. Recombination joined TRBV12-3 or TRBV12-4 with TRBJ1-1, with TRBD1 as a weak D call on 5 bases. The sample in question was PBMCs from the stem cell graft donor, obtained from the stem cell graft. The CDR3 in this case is CASTPKGRAFF. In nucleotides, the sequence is TGTGCCAGCACCCCCAAGGGGAGGGCTTTCTTT.